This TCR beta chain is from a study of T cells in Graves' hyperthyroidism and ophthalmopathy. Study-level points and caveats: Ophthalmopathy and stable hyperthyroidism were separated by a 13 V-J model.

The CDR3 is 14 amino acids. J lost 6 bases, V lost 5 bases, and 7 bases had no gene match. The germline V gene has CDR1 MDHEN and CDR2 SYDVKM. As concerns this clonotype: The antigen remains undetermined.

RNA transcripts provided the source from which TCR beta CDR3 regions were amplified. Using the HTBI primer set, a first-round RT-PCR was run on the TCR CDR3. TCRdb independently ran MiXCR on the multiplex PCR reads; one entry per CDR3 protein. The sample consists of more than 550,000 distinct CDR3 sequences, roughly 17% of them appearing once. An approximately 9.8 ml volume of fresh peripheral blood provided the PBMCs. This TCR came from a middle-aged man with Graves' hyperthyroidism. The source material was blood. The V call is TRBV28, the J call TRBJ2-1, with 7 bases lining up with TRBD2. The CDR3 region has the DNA TGTGCCAGCAGTGACCGACTAGCCCCCAATGAGCAGTTCTTC. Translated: CASSDRLAPNEQFF.